The sample holds a few counts of the clone carrying this TCR beta chain. This specimen comes from a study of control samples from healthy donors and cancer patients. Clones were read by immunoSEQ multiplex PCR, and TCRdb kept only the in-frame ones, dropping some. This sample has about 140,000 clones, with 85% to 95% found just once. Trimming stripped 7 bases from V and 5 bases from J, with 18 bases between. Germline V gene sequence: CDR1 MNHEY, CDR2 SVGEGT. The CDR3 loop spans 16 amino acids. The clonotype comes from a middle-aged man in good health. Input material: blood. V and J are TRBV6-2 or TRBV6-3 and TRBJ1-6, with a weak D call TRBD1 (6 bases). The CDR3, as DNA: TGTGCCAGCACCCCGGCCGGGACAAGAAATAATTCACCCCTCCACTTT. Residues: CASTPAGTRNNSPLHF.